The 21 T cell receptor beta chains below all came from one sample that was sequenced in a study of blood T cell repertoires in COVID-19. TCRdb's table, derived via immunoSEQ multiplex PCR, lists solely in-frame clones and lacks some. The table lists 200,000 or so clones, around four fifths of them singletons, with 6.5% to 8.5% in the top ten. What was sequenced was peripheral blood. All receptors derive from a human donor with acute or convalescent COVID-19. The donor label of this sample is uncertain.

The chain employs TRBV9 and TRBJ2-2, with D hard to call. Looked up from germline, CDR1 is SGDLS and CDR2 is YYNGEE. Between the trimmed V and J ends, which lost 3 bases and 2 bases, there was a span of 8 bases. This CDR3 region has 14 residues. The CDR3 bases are TGTGCCAGCAGCGCTAGAACCAACACCGGGGAGCTGTTTTTT. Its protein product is CASSARTNTGELFF. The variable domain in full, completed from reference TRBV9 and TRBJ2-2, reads DSGVTQTPKHLITATGQRVTLRCSPRSGDLSVYWYQQSLDQGLQFLIQYYNGEERAKGNILERFSAQQFPDLHSELNLSSLELGDSALYFCASSARTNTGELFFGEGSRLTVL.

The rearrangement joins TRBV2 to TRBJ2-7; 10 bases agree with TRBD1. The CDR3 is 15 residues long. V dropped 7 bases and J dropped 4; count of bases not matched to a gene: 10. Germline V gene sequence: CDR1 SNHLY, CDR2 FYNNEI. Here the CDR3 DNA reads TGTGCCAGCAATCTCCGGGACAGGGGTAATTACGAGCAGTACTTC. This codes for CASNLRDRGNYEQYF.

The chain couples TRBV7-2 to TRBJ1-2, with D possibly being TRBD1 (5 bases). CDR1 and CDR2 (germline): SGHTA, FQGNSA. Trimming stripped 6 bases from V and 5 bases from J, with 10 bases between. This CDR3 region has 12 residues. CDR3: CASSGGTYGYTF. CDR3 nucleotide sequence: TGTGCCAGCAGTGGAGGGACGTATGGCTACACCTTC.

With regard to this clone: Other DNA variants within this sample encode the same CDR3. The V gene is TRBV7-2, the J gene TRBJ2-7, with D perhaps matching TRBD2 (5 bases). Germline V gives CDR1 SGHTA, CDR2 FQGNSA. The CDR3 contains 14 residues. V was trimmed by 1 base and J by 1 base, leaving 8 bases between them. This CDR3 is CASSLERRSYEQYF. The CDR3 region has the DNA TGTGCCAGCAGCTTAGAGCGGAGGTCCTACGAGCAGTACTTC.

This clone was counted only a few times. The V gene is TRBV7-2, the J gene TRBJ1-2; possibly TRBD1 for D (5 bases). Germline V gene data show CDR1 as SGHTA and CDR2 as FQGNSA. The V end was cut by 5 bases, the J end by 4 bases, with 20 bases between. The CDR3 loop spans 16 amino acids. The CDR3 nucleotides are TGTGCCAGCAGCCCTGGGGGGACCGCCAAGGGCTATGGCTACACCTTC. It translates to CASSPGGTAKGYGYTF.

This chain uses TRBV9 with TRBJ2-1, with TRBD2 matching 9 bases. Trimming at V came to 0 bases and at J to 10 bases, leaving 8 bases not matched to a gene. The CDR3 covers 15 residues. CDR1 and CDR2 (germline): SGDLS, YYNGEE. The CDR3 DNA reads TGTGCCAGCAGCGTAGGGGTAGCGGGAGTGGAAGAGCAGTTCTTC. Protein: CASSVGVAGVEEQFF. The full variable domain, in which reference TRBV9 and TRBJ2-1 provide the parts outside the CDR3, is DSGVTQTPKHLITATGQRVTLRCSPRSGDLSVYWYQQSLDQGLQFLIQYYNGEERAKGNILERFSAQQFPDLHSELNLSSLELGDSALYFCASSVGVAGVEEQFFGPGTRLTVL.

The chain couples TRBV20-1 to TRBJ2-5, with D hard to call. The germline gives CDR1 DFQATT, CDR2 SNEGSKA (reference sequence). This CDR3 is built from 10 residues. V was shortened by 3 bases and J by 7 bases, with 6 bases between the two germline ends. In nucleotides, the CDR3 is TGCAGTGCTAGTTCCGGGACCCAGTACTTC. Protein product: CSASSGTQYF.

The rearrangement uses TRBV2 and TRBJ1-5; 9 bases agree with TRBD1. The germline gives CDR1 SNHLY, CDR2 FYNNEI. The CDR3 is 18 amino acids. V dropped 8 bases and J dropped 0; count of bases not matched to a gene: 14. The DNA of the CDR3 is TGTGCCAGCGGTCGGGACAGGGAGGTTTCTGGTAGCAATCAGCCCCAGCATTTT. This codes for CASGRDREVSGSNQPQHF.

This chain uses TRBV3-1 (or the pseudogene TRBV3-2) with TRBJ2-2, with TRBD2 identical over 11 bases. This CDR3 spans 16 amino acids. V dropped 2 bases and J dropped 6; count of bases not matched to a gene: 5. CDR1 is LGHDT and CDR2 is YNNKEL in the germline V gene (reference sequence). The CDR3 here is CASSQILAGVSGELFF. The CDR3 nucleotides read TGTGCCAGCAGCCAAATACTAGCGGGAGTGTCCGGGGAGCTGTTTTTT.

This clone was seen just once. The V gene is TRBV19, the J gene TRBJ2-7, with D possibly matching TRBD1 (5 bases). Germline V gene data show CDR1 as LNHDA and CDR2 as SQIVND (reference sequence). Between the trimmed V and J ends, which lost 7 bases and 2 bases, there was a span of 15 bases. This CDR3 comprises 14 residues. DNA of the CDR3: TGTGCCAGTACCACGACAGCAGCGCCCTACGAGCAGTACTTC. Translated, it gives CASTTTAAPYEQYF.

The CDR3 here is CSASQGFHEQYF. DNA of the CDR3: TGCAGTGCTAGTCAGGGGTTCCACGAGCAGTACTTC. The chain uses TRBV20-1 and TRBJ2-7; D possibly corresponds to TRBD1 (6 bases). Germline-derived CDR1 and CDR2 are DFQATT and SNEGSKA (reference sequence). Trimming took off 3 bases at V and 5 bases at J, with 11 bases between the two ends. CDR3 length equals 12 residues.

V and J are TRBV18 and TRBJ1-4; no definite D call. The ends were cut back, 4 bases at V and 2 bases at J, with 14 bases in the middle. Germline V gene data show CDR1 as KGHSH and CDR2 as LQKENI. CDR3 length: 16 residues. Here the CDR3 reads CASSLVEGATNEKLFF. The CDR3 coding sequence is TGTGCCAGCTCACTGGTCGAGGGTGCTACTAATGAAAAACTGTTTTTT.

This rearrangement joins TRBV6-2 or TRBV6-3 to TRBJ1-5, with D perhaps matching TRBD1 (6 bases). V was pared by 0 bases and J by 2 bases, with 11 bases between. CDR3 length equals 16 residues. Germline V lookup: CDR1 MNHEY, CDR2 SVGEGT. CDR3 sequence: CASSYSTGTRNQPQHF. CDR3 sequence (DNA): TGTGCCAGCAGTTACTCGACAGGAACGCGCAATCAGCCCCAGCATTTT.

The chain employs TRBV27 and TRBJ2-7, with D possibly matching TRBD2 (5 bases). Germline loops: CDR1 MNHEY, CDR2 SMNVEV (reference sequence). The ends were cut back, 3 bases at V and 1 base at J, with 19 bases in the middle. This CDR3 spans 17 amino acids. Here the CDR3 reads CASSFEGRLSGSYEQYF. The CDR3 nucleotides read TGTGCCAGCAGTTTTGAAGGACGGCTTTCGGGATCCTACGAGCAGTACTTC.

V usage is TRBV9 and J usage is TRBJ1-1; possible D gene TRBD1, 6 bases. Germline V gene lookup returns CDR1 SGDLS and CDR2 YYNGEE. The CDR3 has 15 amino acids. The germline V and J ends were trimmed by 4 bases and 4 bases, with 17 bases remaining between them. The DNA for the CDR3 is TGTGCCAGCAGCCCCCCCGACAGGCAGAGCACTGAAGCTTTCTTT. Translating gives CASSPPDRQSTEAFF.

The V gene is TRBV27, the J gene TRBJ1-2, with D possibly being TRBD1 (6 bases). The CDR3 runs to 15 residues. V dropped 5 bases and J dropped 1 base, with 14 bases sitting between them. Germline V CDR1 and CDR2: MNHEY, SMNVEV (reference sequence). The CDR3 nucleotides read TGTGCCAGCAGTGAGGGGGGGGCTGTTAACTATGGCTACACCTTC. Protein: CASSEGGAVNYGYTF.

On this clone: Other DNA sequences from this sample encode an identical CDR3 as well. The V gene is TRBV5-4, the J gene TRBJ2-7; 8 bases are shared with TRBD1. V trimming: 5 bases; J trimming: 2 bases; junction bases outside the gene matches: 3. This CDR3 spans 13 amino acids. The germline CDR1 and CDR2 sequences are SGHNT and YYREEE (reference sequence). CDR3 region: CASSSDRAYEQYF. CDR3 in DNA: TGTGCCAGCAGTTCGGACAGGGCCTACGAGCAGTACTTC.

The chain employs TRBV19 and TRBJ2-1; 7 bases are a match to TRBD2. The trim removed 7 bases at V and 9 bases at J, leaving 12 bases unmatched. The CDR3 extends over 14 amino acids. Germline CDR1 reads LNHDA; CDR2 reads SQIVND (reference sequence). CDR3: CASIPAGTVAEQFF. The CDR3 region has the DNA TGTGCCAGTATCCCAGCGGGGACCGTTGCTGAGCAGTTCTTC.

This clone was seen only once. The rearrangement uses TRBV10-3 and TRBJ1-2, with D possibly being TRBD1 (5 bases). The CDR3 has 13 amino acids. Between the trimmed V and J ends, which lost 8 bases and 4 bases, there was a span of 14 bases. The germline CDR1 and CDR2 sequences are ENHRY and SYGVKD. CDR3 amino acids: CAIGVGGTYGYTF. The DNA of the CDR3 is TGTGCCATCGGGGTGGGGGGGACCTATGGCTACACCTTC.

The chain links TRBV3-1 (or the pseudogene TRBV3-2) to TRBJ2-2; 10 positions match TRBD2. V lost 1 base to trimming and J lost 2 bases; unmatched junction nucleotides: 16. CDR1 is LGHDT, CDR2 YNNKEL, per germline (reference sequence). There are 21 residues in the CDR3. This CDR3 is CASSQGGGRASGRANTGELFF. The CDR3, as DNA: TGTGCCAGCAGCCAAGGGGGGGGCAGGGCTAGCGGGAGAGCTAACACCGGGGAGCTGTTTTTT.

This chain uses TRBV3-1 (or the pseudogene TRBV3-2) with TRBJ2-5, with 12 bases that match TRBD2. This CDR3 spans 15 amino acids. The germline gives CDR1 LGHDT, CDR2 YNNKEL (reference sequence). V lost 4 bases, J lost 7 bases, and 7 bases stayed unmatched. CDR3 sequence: CASSLGLAGQGTQYF. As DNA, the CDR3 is TGTGCCAGCAGCCTCGGACTAGCGGGACAGGGGACCCAGTACTTC.